Listed here are 23 T cell receptor beta chains from one sample, sequenced in a study of T cells after yellow fever vaccination. TCRdb independently ran MiXCR on the 5' RACE reads; one entry per CDR3 protein. The table records fewer than 350,000 distinct CDR3 sequences, approximately 4% of them present only once. Material: PBMCs, obtained 15 days after the yellow fever booster vaccination. Receptors were obtained from a man younger than 35 who received the YFV17D yellow fever vaccine.

In this sample, this clonotype turned up a few times. The chain combines TRBV12-3 or TRBV12-4 with TRBJ1-5; 8 nucleotides align to TRBD1. Losses at the gene ends were 5 bases for V and 5 bases for J; bases not matched to a gene: 5. The CDR3 length is 14 residues. CDR3 amino acids: CASSQDRAYQPQHF. CDR3 nucleotide sequence: TGTGCCAGCAGTCAGGACAGGGCTTATCAGCCCCAGCATTTT.

The chain couples TRBV18 to TRBJ2-5; no definite D call. Germline V gene data show CDR1 as KGHSH and CDR2 as LQKENI. This CDR3 region has 15 residues. The germline V and J ends were trimmed by 0 bases and 5 bases, with 13 bases remaining between them. This CDR3 is CASSPPSTPRETQYF. CDR3 in DNA: TGTGCCAGCTCACCACCGTCCACCCCGAGGGAGACCCAGTACTTC.

In this sample, this clonotype turned up a few times. J is TRBJ2-1 and V is TRBV20-1; tentative D call: TRBD1 (6 bases). The CDR3 contains 15 residues. Germline V gives CDR1 DFQATT, CDR2 SNEGSKA (reference sequence). With 0 bases removed from V and 2 bases from J, the gap between germline ends came to 11 bases. CDR3 in amino acids: CSARDHRVPYNEQFF. The CDR3 nucleotides read TGCAGTGCTAGAGATCACAGGGTCCCCTACAATGAGCAGTTCTTC.

This clonotype was observed a handful of times. The chain joins TRBV29-1 to TRBJ1-1; the match to TRBD1 covers 12 bases. This CDR3 region has 13 residues. Germline V gives CDR1 SQVTM, CDR2 ANQGSEA. Germline trimming cut 7 bases from V and 7 bases from J; bases unmatched to any gene: 7. The chain's CDR3 is CSAGGQGAGEAFF. The CDR3 coding sequence is TGCAGCGCTGGGGGACAGGGGGCGGGTGAAGCTTTCTTT. The full variable domain, rest sourced from reference TRBV29-1 and TRBJ1-1, is SAVISQKPSRDICQRGTSLTIQCQVDSQVTMMFWYRQQPGQSLTLIATANQGSEATYESGFVIDKFPISRPNLTFSTLTVSNMSPEDSSIYLCSAGGQGAGEAFFGQGTRLTVV.

A few counts support this clonotype. The V and J genes are TRBV9 and TRBJ2-7; TRBD1 or TRBD2 may be the D gene (6 bases each). Per germline, CDR1 SGDLS and CDR2 YYNGEE. The CDR3 extends over 14 amino acids. Trimming cost V 3 bases and J 6 bases, with 16 bases left between them. This CDR3 reads CASSAQPQGGEQYV. The CDR3 DNA reads TGTGCCAGCAGCGCCCAACCACAGGGAGGCGAGCAGTACGTC.

This clonotype was seen a few times. V and J are TRBV11-2 and TRBJ1-3; no clear D. Trimming shortened V by 3 bases and J by 0 bases, and 6 bases separated the two germline ends. The CDR3 is made up of 14 amino acids. Per the germline V gene, CDR1 is SGHAT and CDR2 is FQNNGV. The CDR3 DNA sequence: TGTGCCAGCAGCTTTGGGTTCTCTGGAAACACCATATATTTT. This gives the protein CASSFGFSGNTIYF.

This clonotype was counted at least ten times. The chain is built from TRBV24-1 and TRBJ1-5, with a possible D match to TRBD1 (5 bases). The CDR3 totals 16 residues. CDR1 is KGHDR, CDR2 SFDVKD, per germline. The V gene lost 4 bases and the J gene lost 5 bases, with 17 bases spanning the gap. This CDR3 is CATSDSTIRGDQPQHF. In nucleotides, the CDR3 is TGTGCCACCAGTGACTCTACAATCCGGGGGGATCAGCCCCAGCATTTT.

The table lists this clonotype with many counts. The chain combines TRBV20-1 with TRBJ2-1, with D perhaps matching TRBD2 (5 bases). CDR1 and CDR2 from the germline V gene are DFQATT and SNEGSKA (reference sequence). There are 14 residues in the CDR3. V lost 2 bases and J 11 bases, leaving 19 bases between the germline ends. Here the CDR3 reads CSARPRLAHMQQFF. CDR3 in DNA: TGCAGTGCTAGACCCCGCCTAGCCCACATGCAGCAGTTCTTC.

This clonotype was detected many times. CDR3 loop: CASSQGTGGANTGELFF. CDR3 coding DNA: TGCGCCAGCAGCCAGGGGACAGGGGGCGCAAACACCGGGGAGCTGTTTTTT. The chain couples TRBV4-3 to TRBJ2-2, with 12 bases that match TRBD1. V shed 3 bases and J 2 bases; nucleotides not matched to a gene: 4. The germline V gene encodes CDR1 LGHNA and CDR2 YSLEER. The CDR3 contains 17 residues.

Many counts were recorded for this clonotype. The rearrangement uses TRBV7-2 and TRBJ2-2; D is uncertain. V was trimmed by 0 bases and J by 13 bases, leaving 6 bases between them. Germline CDR1 and CDR2: SGHTA and FQGNSA. The CDR3 extends over 11 amino acids. The CDR3 sequence is CASSLASRLFF. DNA for the CDR3: TGTGCCAGCAGCTTAGCCTCGAGGCTGTTTTTT.

This chain links TRBV5-1 with TRBJ2-5; D is perhaps TRBD1 or TRBD2 (6 bases each). From germline, CDR1 is SGHRS and CDR2 YFSETQ. The CDR3 covers 16 residues. V lost 3 bases and J 2 bases, leaving 17 bases between the germline ends. In nucleotides, the CDR3 is TGCGCCAGCAGCTCGGCCGTCGGAGGGGGGCAAGAGACCCAGTACTTC. Translated: CASSSAVGGGQETQYF.

CDR3 region: CASSLVSSDYGYTF. The CDR3 DNA follows: TGTGCCAGCAGCTTAGTGTCCAGCGACTATGGCTACACCTTC. This rearrangement joins TRBV7-2 to TRBJ1-2; no clear D. The V and J ends lost 1 base and 3 bases respectively, with 9 bases between them. This CDR3 spans 14 amino acids. CDR1 and CDR2 (germline): SGHTA, FQGNSA.

The chain carries TRBV7-9 and TRBJ2-2; 8 bases fit TRBD1. The germline V gene has CDR1 SEHNR and CDR2 FQNEAQ (reference sequence). V lost 3 bases, J lost 6 bases, and 12 bases stayed unmatched. There are 17 residues in the CDR3. CDR3 DNA: TGTGCCAGCAGCTTCCCAAGACAGGGGATAGACTCCGGGGAGCTGTTTTTT. This gives the protein CASSFPRQGIDSGELFF.

The chain couples TRBV2 to TRBJ2-6, with D possibly TRBD2 on 7 matching bases. There are 17 residues in the CDR3. The germline V gene encodes CDR1 SNHLY and CDR2 FYNNEI. With 5 bases removed from V and 0 bases from J, the gap between germline ends came to 14 bases. This CDR3 reads CASSRGGLPSGANVLTF. For the CDR3, the DNA is TGTGCCAGCAGTAGGGGGGGCCTCCCCTCTGGGGCCAACGTCCTGACTTTC. Full variable domain (outside the CDR3, taken from reference TRBV2 and TRBJ2-6): EPEVTQTPSHQVTQMGQEVILRCVPISNHLYFYWYRQILGQKVEFLVSFYNNEISEKSEIFDDQFSVERPDGSNFTLKIRSTKLEDSAMYFCASSRGGLPSGANVLTFGAGSRLTVL.

This clonotype was seen ten or more times. The chain combines TRBV7-2 with TRBJ2-1; 7 nucleotides match TRBD2. Trimming removed 5 bases from V and 7 bases from J; junction bases left unmatched: 8. This CDR3 region has 14 residues. The V gene's germline CDR1 is SGHTA and CDR2 FQGNSA. CDR3 sequence: CASSLVGGENEQFF. CDR3 nucleotide sequence: TGTGCCAGCAGCCTCGTGGGGGGGGAGAATGAGCAGTTCTTC.

At least ten counts were recorded for this clonotype. This rearrangement joins TRBV5-4 to TRBJ2-3; 11 positions agree with TRBD2. Germline CDR1 is SGHNT and CDR2 is YYREEE (reference sequence). V was clipped by 5 bases and J by 4 bases; unmatched bases: 9. The CDR3 is 16 residues long. The CDR3 reads CASSSSGTSGSDTQYF. CDR3 nucleotide sequence: TGTGCCAGCAGTAGTTCCGGGACTAGCGGCTCAGATACGCAGTATTTT.

The genes are TRBV28 and TRBJ1-4, with D perhaps TRBD1 (5 bases). The CDR3 spans 15 residues. The V end was cut by 1 base, the J end by 5 bases, with 11 bases between. Per germline, CDR1 MDHEN and CDR2 SYDVKM. The CDR3 coding sequence is TGTGCCAGCAGTTTATCGCAGGGTACCAATGAAAAACTGTTTTTT. This sequence encodes CASSLSQGTNEKLFF.

This clonotype has ten or more counts. The chain couples TRBV7-8 to TRBJ1-5, with D uncertain. The CDR3 runs to 12 residues. V was clipped by 5 bases and J by 7 bases, with 9 bases between them. Germline CDR1 is SGHVS and CDR2 is FQNEAQ. CDR3 region: CASSPLGQPQHF. CDR3 bases: TGTGCCAGCAGCCCTCTAGGGCAGCCCCAGCATTTT.

This clonotype has a handful of counts. The rearrangement links TRBV5-1 to TRBJ1-3; D not resolved. The CDR3 is made up of 15 amino acids. V lost 4 bases and J 1 base, leaving 12 bases between the germline ends. CDR1 SGHRS and CDR2 YFSETQ come from the germline V gene. The CDR3 region has the DNA TGCGCCAGCAGCCCAACCGCCGCATCTGGAAACACCATATATTTT. Its protein product is CASSPTAASGNTIYF.

The J gene is TRBJ1-5, the V gene TRBV5-6; perhaps TRBD1 as D (6 bases). V was trimmed by 6 bases and J by 4 bases, leaving 11 bases between them. Germline values: CDR1 SGHDT, CDR2 YYEEEE. This CDR3 contains 13 residues. The CDR3 region is CASTERGNQPQHF. In DNA form, the CDR3 reads TGTGCCAGCACCGAGAGGGGGAATCAGCCCCAGCATTTT.

This clonotype came up many times. This chain links TRBV7-2 with TRBJ2-3; D gene ambiguous. V was shortened by 1 base and J by 2 bases, with 13 bases between the two germline ends. The CDR3 is made up of 16 amino acids. From germline, CDR1 is SGHTA and CDR2 FQGNSA. The CDR3 nucleotides are TGTGCCAGCAGCTTAGGACCCAGCGAATACACAGATACGCAGTATTTT. Translated: CASSLGPSEYTDTQYF.

This clonotype occurred many times. V gene TRBV9 combines with J gene TRBJ1-5; D is unresolved. Trimming took off 9 bases at V and 4 bases at J, with 11 bases between the two ends. The CDR3 runs 12 residues. Germline V lookup: CDR1 SGDLS, CDR2 YYNGEE. This chain's CDR3 is CATREFNQPQHF. The CDR3 DNA reads as TGTGCCACCAGAGAATTTAATCAGCCCCAGCATTTT.

This clonotype was seen at least ten times. The V and J genes are TRBV4-3 and TRBJ2-3, with D unclear. The CDR3 sequence is 15 residues long. V was clipped by 1 base and J by 2 bases, with 10 bases between them. Germline assignment: CDR1 LGHNA and CDR2 YSLEER. CDR3 in amino acids: CASSQGWGTTDTQYF. The DNA of the CDR3 is TGCGCCAGCAGCCAAGGGTGGGGTACCACAGATACGCAGTATTTT.